The sequence of this T cell receptor (beta chain) was determined in a study of blood T cell repertoires in COVID-19. Study-wide background: T cells, B-cell-depleted T cells, or PBMCs provided the cDNA or gDNA that served as material.

V lost 5 bases to trimming and J lost 1 base, with 11 bases between them. The CDR3 consists of 14 residues. The germline CDR1 and CDR2 sequences are MDHEN and SYDVKM. Original analysis: The authors estimated nucleated cell counts from reference gene primer amplification. Measured with immunoSEQ multiplex PCR; TCRdb has only the in-frame clones, and not every one. V and J calls and clone size are those listed in that table; D and trimming were worked out from the DNA. The sample contains 200,000 to 300,000 clones, 75% to 90% of which appear only once. The study recruited people aged about 18 to 89 years across 24 US areas. Cohorts were assigned according to the clinical history that participants reported.

This TCR was recovered from a woman aged 25 to 39 who had recovered from COVID-19. The genes are TRBV28 and TRBJ1-2; D gene ambiguous. Input material: PBMCs or T cells enriched from blood (not recorded which). In DNA, the CDR3 is TGTGCCAGCAGTGCTTCCGGGAGTAACTATGGCTACACCTTC. Translation gives CASSASGSNYGYTF.